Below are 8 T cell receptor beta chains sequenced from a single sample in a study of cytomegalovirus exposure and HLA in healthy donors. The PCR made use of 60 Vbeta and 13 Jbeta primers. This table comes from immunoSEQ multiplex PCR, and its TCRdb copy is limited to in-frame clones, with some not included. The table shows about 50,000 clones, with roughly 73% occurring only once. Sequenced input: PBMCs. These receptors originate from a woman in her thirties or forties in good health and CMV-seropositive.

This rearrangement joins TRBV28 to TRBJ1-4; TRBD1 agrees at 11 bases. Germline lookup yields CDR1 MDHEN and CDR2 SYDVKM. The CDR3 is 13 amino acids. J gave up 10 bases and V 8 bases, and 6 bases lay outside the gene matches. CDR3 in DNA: TGTGCCAGCCAAATGGGACAGGGGGGAAAACTGTTTTTT. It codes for CASQMGQGGKLFF.

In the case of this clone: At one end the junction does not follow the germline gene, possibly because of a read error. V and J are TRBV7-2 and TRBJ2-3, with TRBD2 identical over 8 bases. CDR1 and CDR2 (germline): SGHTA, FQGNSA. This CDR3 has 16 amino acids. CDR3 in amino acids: CASSDNRGGLTNTQYF. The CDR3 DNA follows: TGTGCCAGCAGCGATAACCGCGGGGGGCTCACAAATACGCAGTATTTT.

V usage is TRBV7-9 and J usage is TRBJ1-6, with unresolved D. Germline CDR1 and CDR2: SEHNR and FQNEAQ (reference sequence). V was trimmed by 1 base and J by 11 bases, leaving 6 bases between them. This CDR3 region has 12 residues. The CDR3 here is CASSLELPPLHF. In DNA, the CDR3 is TGTGCCAGCAGCTTAGAGCTCCCACCCCTCCACTTT.

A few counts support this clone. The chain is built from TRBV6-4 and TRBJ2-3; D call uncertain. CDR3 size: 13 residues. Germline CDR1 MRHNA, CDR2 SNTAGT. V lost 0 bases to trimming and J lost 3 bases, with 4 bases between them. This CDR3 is CASSDSNTDTQYF. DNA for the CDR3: TGTGCCAGCAGTGACTCTAATACAGATACGCAGTATTTT.

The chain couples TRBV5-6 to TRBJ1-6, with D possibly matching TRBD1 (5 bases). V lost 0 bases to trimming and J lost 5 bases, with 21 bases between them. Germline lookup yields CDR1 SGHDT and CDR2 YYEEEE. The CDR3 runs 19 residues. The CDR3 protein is CASSLAGGGTGVHNSPLHF. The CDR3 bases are TGTGCCAGCAGCTTGGCCGGGGGGGGGACTGGCGTCCATAATTCACCCCTCCACTTT.

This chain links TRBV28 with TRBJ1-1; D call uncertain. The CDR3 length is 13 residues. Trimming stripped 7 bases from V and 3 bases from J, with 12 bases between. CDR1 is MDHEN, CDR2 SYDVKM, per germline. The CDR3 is CASNAVSYTEAFF. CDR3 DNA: TGTGCCAGCAATGCAGTTTCGTACACTGAAGCTTTCTTT. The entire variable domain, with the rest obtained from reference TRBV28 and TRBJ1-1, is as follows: DVKVTQSSRYLVKRTGEKVFLECVQDMDHENMFWYRQDPGLGLRLIYFSYDVKMKEKGDIPEGYSVSREKKERFSLILESASTNQTSMYLCASNAVSYTEAFFGQGTRLTVV.

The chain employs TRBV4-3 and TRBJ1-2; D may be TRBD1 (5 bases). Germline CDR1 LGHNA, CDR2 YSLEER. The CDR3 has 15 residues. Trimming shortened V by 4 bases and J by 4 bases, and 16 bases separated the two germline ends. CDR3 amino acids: CASSRASTDSYGYTF. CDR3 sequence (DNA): TGCGCCAGCAGCCGGGCTTCGACAGATTCCTATGGCTACACCTTC.

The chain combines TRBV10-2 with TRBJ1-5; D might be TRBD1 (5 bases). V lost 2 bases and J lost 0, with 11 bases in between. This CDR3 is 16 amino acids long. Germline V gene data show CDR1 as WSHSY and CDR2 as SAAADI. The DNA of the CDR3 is TGCGCCAGCAGTGAGCCCCGGGACTATAGCAATCAGCCCCAGCATTTT. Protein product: CASSEPRDYSNQPQHF.